This TCR beta chain was identified during a study of cytomegalovirus exposure and HLA in healthy donors (dated by TCRdb to 2016 to 2017). A note on the overall study: According to an earlier analysis of 587 of the donors, some 180 million T cells yielded roughly 110 million unique TCR beta sequences and around 300 Gb of sequence data. An early release that covered fewer than 750 HLA-typed donors contained about 300 gigabases of sequencing data and tens of millions of unique TCR sequences. Among the 398 genotyped donors, approximately 81% belonged to the genetic ancestry cluster associated with self-reported Caucasian donors. The study aimed to test whether signatures of past pathogen exposure could be identified by cataloging public T cell receptors. The T cell repertoires of 666 subjects were profiled by immunosequencing and related to cytomegalovirus serostatus. Besides the first cohort of some 670 subjects, a separate validation cohort made up of roughly 130 different subjects was used. High-throughput TCR immunosequencing, statistical association of individual TCRs with disease status, and machine learning were combined to predict cytomegalovirus infection status. In a later analysis, previously published TCR beta repertoires from 550 to 700 donors were re-analyzed and high-resolution HLA genotyping was added so that TCR occurrence patterns could be studied. The later analysis used no new phenotypic data to find candidate immune exposures, relying instead on TCR beta sequences and their occurrence across donors. In an earlier analysis of roughly 580 of the donors, high-throughput TCR beta sequencing was used to judge whether each TCR beta V gene segment behaved as functional or pseudogenic. Donor age, sex, ethnicity and CMV serostatus were compiled alongside the repertoire data. In a later genetic analysis, genome-wide SNP genotypes for about 55% of the roughly 670 donors were used, and that subset was treated as a discovery cohort. All discovery cohort repertoires had been generated on a single sequencing platform. Class I and class II HLA loci were covered by the typing at four-digit resolution. Typing coverage differed by locus: A, B, C, DRB1 and DQB1 were typed in roughly 629-640 donors, DQA1 in roughly 500, DPA1 in some 610, and DPB1 in roughly 470. Roughly 5 DR-DQ haplotypes were handled as single units for association and clustering, since linkage in the cohort was strong. Among around 400 genotyped donors of the cohort, an average of around 250,000 unique TCR beta nucleotide sequences was sequenced per donor, of which roughly 17% were non-productive.

In total, roughly 670 healthy bone marrow donors made up the cohort. Cohort members were all nominally healthy when sampled, although unrecorded immune exposures were likely present. The donor was CMV seropositive and was included in the group of almost 300 seropositive cohort members. A peripheral blood sample was collected from each donor, and TCR beta sequencing was performed on peripheral blood mononuclear cells. The Qiagen DNeasy Blood Extraction Kit was used to extract genomic DNA from the blood cell samples. The paper's findings and limits, for the study overall: In a later genetic analysis, a missense DCLRE1C variant was associated with V-gene and J-gene trimming of TCR beta chains, and the association was replicated in an independent cohort. The classifier was reported to diagnose cytomegalovirus status with high specificity and sensitivity in both the original and validation cohorts. According to a later analysis, most CMV-associated TCR beta chains appeared to be HLA-restricted, and the HLA associations seemed to be driven largely by CMV exposure. Because HLA typing was missing for some donors at each locus, association tests included only the typed subset. CMV serostatus was the only immune exposure information available for the cohort. The authors suggested that the approach could potentially be extended to other disease states and immunological phenotypes. A later analysis reported that several top co-occurrence clusters appeared linked to parvovirus B19, influenza, CMV and Epstein-Barr virus. A group of highly shared sequence variants was considered likely to be a technical artifact of the sequencing pipeline. A further reported finding was that TCR beta sequences accurately predicted the HLA-A and HLA-B alleles for most subjects in the first cohort. A total of 164 TCR beta chains were listed by the study as associated with cytomegalovirus. A later analysis associated some 17,000 TCR beta sequences with specific HLA alleles at a false discovery rate of 0.05. Assigning TCR associations to individual alleles was difficult when HLA alleles, especially DR and DQ, strongly co-occurred. In a later analysis, HLA-associated TCR beta chains were found to be more clonally expanded and to have lower generation probabilities than equally common non-associated chains. In this cohort, only TCR beta chains were sequenced, and detectable features were limited by the absence of alpha or paired-chain data. Compared with the 666-donor mean, donors in an Asian-associated ancestry cluster had fewer N-insertions in productive TCRs, according to a later genetic analysis. In a later analysis, the rate of TCR association differed among HLA loci, with DRB1 alleles having the most associated TCRs and HLA-C alleles having the fewest. Correlated functional status among segregating V segments might reflect linkage disequilibrium, but an unknown experimental factor could not be ruled out. In an earlier analysis of approximately 590 of the donors, most TCR beta V segments appeared in productive rearrangements about 87% or about 30% of the time, broadly matching IMGT annotations. Because counts were too low, roughly 17 rarely observed V segments, including chromosome 9 orphons, were left out of the earlier analysis of a few hundred of the donors. Most TCR sequences were observed very rarely across donors, whereas some public TCRs were present in many individuals. The 87-base-pair reads could not distinguish some IMGT-functional V segments, including TRBV6-2 and TRBV6-3, so those segments were excluded. The presence/absence analyses assumed that sequencing depth was roughly uniform across donors, and that assumption may not be true. In vitro tests confirmed that three of the cytomegalovirus-associated TCR beta chains recognize cytomegalovirus antigens.

As to this clone: What antigen it recognizes has not been identified. Base qualities are missing; no much larger clone stands one base away.

The CDR3 numbers 12 residues from cysteine through phenylalanine. The DNA shown is the 36-base CDR3, in frame from base 1. V is clipped by 7 bases and J by 3 bases, and the sequence between their germline boundaries is 6 bases long. The germline V gene (reference sequence) sets CDR1 to LNHNV and CDR2 to YYDKDF. The method behind the library was the immunoSEQ multiplex PCR assay. The multiplex PCR relied on a mix of 60 forward primers for TCR Vbeta segments and 13 reverse primers for TCR Jbeta segments. The CDR3 region of rearranged TCR beta genes was amplified from genomic DNA by a multiplex PCR assay. On the Illumina HiSeq System, the amplified TCR beta libraries were sequenced as 87-base-pair reads. The published analysis was carried out like this. Across the 700 or so repertoires, a later analysis counted around 80 million unique TCR beta chains, around 11 million of which were shared by at least two donors. To remove PCR and sequencing errors, raw reads were error-corrected and collapsed into unique sequences using a nearest-neighbor algorithm that merged closely related sequences. V, D and J gene segments were assigned by aligning CDR3 sequences to IMGT reference sequences. For a sequence to be retained, a match of at least six nucleotides to both a V gene segment and a J gene segment was required. Rearrangements were called productive when the CDR3 lacked stop codons and stayed in frame with V and J; all others were non-productive. Following IMGT convention, CDR3 was defined as the stretch from the second conserved V-encoded cysteine to the conserved J-encoded phenylalanine. The earlier analysis of about 500 of the donors excluded sequences that lacked an unambiguous match to a single V gene segment. In an earlier analysis of 450 to 700 of the donors, V segments were called functional above 56.7% productive rearrangements and were called segregating when the between-donor standard deviation exceeded 5%. To diagnose cytomegalovirus status from the catalog of TCR beta chain sequences, a statistical classification framework was built. In a later analysis, TCR nucleotide sequences were compared against IMGT/GENE-DB human TR gene sequences so that V and J genes could be assigned. In a later analysis, CDR3 sequences and most-parsimonious VDJ recombination scenarios were assigned using the TCRdist pipeline. In a later analysis, each TCR beta chain was defined by its CDR3 amino acid sequence together with its V-gene family, and reads lacking a unique V-gene family were excluded. A later analysis removed 500 to 600 highly shared, low-generation-probability nucleotide sequences to deal with suspected cross-contamination and a sequencing artifact. In a later analysis, a clonal expansion index was calculated for each public chain from normalized within-repertoire ranks of inferred template counts. In a later analysis, generation probabilities were computed using a VDJ recombination model fitted to out-of-frame rearrangements, and the results were checked against IGoR. Hypergeometric tests were used in a later analysis to score TCR-TCR, TCR-HLA and TCR-CMV co-occurrence, with a repertoire-size bias correction applied to the TCR pairs. False discovery rates were estimated in a later analysis by permuting HLA or CMV assignments 20 times. In a later analysis, co-occurring TCRs were grouped with DBSCAN, and TCRdist sequence similarity was added when clustering was performed within HLA-allele-positive subsets. For co-occurrence clustering, repertoires with fewer than 30,000 or more than 120,000 public chains were excluded, along with a handful of repertoires with anomalous nucleotide sharing. The clones in this table, taken by TCRdb from immuneACCESS, are in-frame only. Not every clone is retained; where verified, under half of the shortfall comes from an unresolved V gene, and the cause of the rest is unknown. V and J calls and clone size come straight from that table; D and trimming were deduced from the DNA. This sample gives 150,000 to 200,000 clones in total; less than 85% of them show up just once. 1.5% to 1.7% of the sample goes to the ten largest clones.

The clonotype originates from a girl aged 5-17 years in good health and CMV-seropositive. The V gene is TRBV15 and the J gene is TRBJ2-2; the D gene lacks a confident call. The sequenced material came from PBMCs. CDR3 reads: CATNGDTGELFF. DNA sequence: TGTGCCACCAACGGAGACACCGGGGAGCTGTTTTTT. Extended through the reference TRBV15 and TRBJ2-2 proteins, this CDR3 yields the full variable domain: DAMVIQNPRYQVTQFGKPVTLSCSQTLNHNVMYWYQQKSSQAPKLLFHYYDKDFNNEADTPDNFQSRRPNTSFCFLDIRSPGLGDTAMYLCATNGDTGELFFGEGSRLTVL.